This is a list of T cell receptor beta chains from one sample in a study of T cell responses to AZD1222 COVID-19 vaccine. The protocol was immunoSEQ multiplex PCR, while the TCRdb copy is restricted to in-frame clones and leaves out a portion. The sample consists of about 120,000 clones, more than 85% of them appearing once. The source was peripheral blood, collected 28 days after the second AZD1222 dose. The receptors shown here come from an adult who received the AZD1222 COVID-19 vaccine. Both conserved end residues are part of each CDR3. A D gene is named only where the DNA matches it firmly.

V,J,D,CDR3,DNA
TRBV3-1/TRBV3-2,TRBJ1-1,-,CASSRGIGTSLNTEAFF,TGTGCCAGCAGCCGTGGGATAGGGACTAGCCTGAACACTGAAGCTTTCTTT
TRBV27,TRBJ2-2,TRBD1,CASSLTGDYDGELFF,TGTGCCAGCAGTCTTACAGGGGATTATGACGGGGAGCTGTTTTTT
TRBV12-3/TRBV12-4,TRBJ1-1,-,CASRRQVDTEAFF,TGTGCCAGCAGACGACAGGTTGACACTGAAGCTTTCTTT
TRBV7-2,TRBJ2-7,-,CASSLIGQGTEQYF,TGTGCCAGCAGCTTAATAGGGCAGGGGACCGAGCAGTACTTC
TRBV4-1,TRBJ1-2,TRBD1,CASSPPQGANYGYTF,TGCGCCAGCAGCCCCCCACAGGGGGCCAACTATGGCTACACCTTC
TRBV5-4,TRBJ2-3,-,CASSLGRGGTDTQYF,TGTGCCAGCAGCTTGGGGCGGGGAGGCACAGATACGCAGTATTTT
TRBV20-1,TRBJ1-2,TRBD1,CSGRDREVPFF,TGCAGTGGCCGGGACAGGGAAGTACCCTTCTTC
TRBV4-1,TRBJ2-2,-,CASSPRAEGGYGELFF,TGCGCCAGCAGCCCCCGGGCGGAGGGAGGATACGGGGAGCTGTTTTTT
TRBV6-2/TRBV6-3,TRBJ1-5,-,CASSSDYQPQHF,TGTGCCAGCAGTTCAGATTATCAGCCCCAGCATTTT
TRBV10-2,TRBJ1-5,-,CASKQGGFSNQPQHF,TGCGCCAGCAAGCAGGGCGGCTTTAGCAATCAGCCCCAGCATTTT
TRBV6-5,TRBJ1-2,-,CASVGRNYGYTF,TGTGCCAGCGTTGGGAGAAACTATGGCTACACCTTC